What follows are 15 T cell receptor beta chains derived from one specimen sequenced in a study of shared clonotypes between healthy human individuals. The protocol was immunoSEQ multiplex PCR, while the TCRdb copy is restricted to in-frame clones and leaves out a portion. The repertoire has around 240,000 clones, approximately 70% of them found once; the top ten carry 8.5% to 14%. Sample: memory CD4+ T cells sorted from blood. The subset: CD45RA-negative fraction. The receptors come from a young man in good health.

The chain carries TRBV6-1 and TRBJ1-2, with D possibly being TRBD1 (6 bases). This CDR3 comprises 14 residues. Germline V gene lookup returns CDR1 MNHNS and CDR2 SASEGT. Trimming took off 4 bases at V and 7 bases at J, with 16 bases between the two ends. The CDR3 region is CASSATQGLLGYTF. CDR3 in DNA: TGTGCCAGCAGTGCTACACAGGGACTCCTTGGCTACACCTTC.

This clone is medium-sized within its sample. This chain links TRBV9 with TRBJ1-2, with TRBD1 matching 7 bases. J gave up 5 bases and V 3 bases, and 10 bases lay outside the gene matches. CDR1 is SGDLS, CDR2 YYNGEE, per germline. This CDR3 comprises 15 residues. This CDR3 reads CASSAGDRVSYGYTF. As DNA, the CDR3 is TGTGCCAGCAGCGCCGGAGACAGGGTGTCGTATGGCTACACCTTC.

Many counts were recorded for this clone. V usage is TRBV10-1 and J usage is TRBJ2-1; D uncertain. Trimming shortened V by 3 bases and J by 1 base, and 7 bases separated the two germline ends. There are 14 residues in the CDR3. Germline V gives CDR1 WNHNN, CDR2 SYGVQD (reference sequence). This CDR3 is CASSDQISYNEQFF. The CDR3 bases are TGCGCCAGCAGTGATCAGATTTCCTACAATGAGCAGTTCTTC.

This chain uses TRBV15 with TRBJ2-7, with TRBD1 identical over 10 bases. The V segment lost 0 bases and the J segment 4 bases; nucleotides outside the gene matches: 3. The CDR3 has 15 amino acids. Per the germline V gene, CDR1 is LNHNV and CDR2 is YYDKDF (reference sequence). DNA of the CDR3: TGTGCCACCAGCAGAGATCGGGACAGGGGATACGAGCAGTACTTC. It is translated as CATSRDRDRGYEQYF.

In its sample, this clone was seen a few times. This chain uses TRBV7-3 with TRBJ2-3; D uncertain. This CDR3 is built from 14 residues. Trimming took 3 bases from V and 2 from J, leaving 9 bases between them. Germline V gene lookup returns CDR1 SGHTA and CDR2 FQGTGA. Here the CDR3 reads CASSFRTTTDTQYF. For the CDR3, the DNA is TGTGCCAGCAGCTTCCGGACCACCACAGATACGCAGTATTTT.

This clone was observed a single time. The V gene is TRBV5-1, the J gene TRBJ2-7, with 8 bases identical to TRBD1. Germline lookup yields CDR1 SGHRS and CDR2 YFSETQ. The CDR3 is 12 amino acids. V shed 5 bases and J 6 bases; nucleotides not matched to a gene: 4. The CDR3 spells CASRSTGGEQYF. Written as DNA, the CDR3 is TGCGCCAGCAGGTCCACAGGGGGCGAGCAGTACTTC.

This sequence joins TRBV7-3 and TRBJ2-1; 8 nucleotides agree with TRBD2. Per the germline V gene, CDR1 is SGHTA and CDR2 is FQGTGA. The CDR3 contains 18 residues. V was clipped by 5 bases and J by 4 bases; unmatched bases: 16. CDR3 amino acids: CASSPRGVAGKTYNEQFF. For the CDR3, the DNA is TGTGCCAGCAGCCCCCGTGGAGTAGCGGGAAAAACATACAATGAGCAGTTCTTC.

This chain joins TRBV28 and TRBJ1-4; weak D call: TRBD1 (6 bases). Germline CDR1 reads MDHEN; CDR2 reads SYDVKM. V was shortened by 7 bases and J by 4 bases, with 10 bases between the two germline ends. The CDR3 loop spans 13 amino acids. Written as DNA, the CDR3 is TGTGCCAGCATACGGGGACATAATGAAAAACTGTTTTTT. It encodes CASIRGHNEKLFF.

The V call is TRBV20-1, the J call TRBJ1-1; D is unclear. V was trimmed by 3 bases and J by 10 bases, leaving 12 bases between them. The CDR3 runs to 11 residues. Germline loops: CDR1 DFQATT, CDR2 SNEGSKA (reference sequence). The CDR3 nucleotides read TGCAGTGCTAGTGGCAGTATAGGAGCTTTCTTT. It codes for CSASGSIGAFF.

This rearrangement joins TRBV18 to TRBJ2-7; the match to TRBD1 covers 8 bases. The CDR3 contains 14 residues. After removal of 3 bases from V and 4 bases from J, the junction contained 5 bases not matched to a gene. Germline V lookup: CDR1 KGHSH, CDR2 LQKENI. The CDR3 DNA is TGTGCCAGCTCACCCCGGGACAGGAATTACGAGCAGTACTTC. It specifies CASSPRDRNYEQYF.

This CDR3 reads CASSLWTSGTSYNEQFF. The CDR3, as DNA: TGTGCCAGCAGTTTATGGACTAGCGGGACCTCCTACAATGAGCAGTTCTTC. The chain joins TRBV28 to TRBJ2-1, with 11 positions matching TRBD2. Germline V lookup: CDR1 MDHEN, CDR2 SYDVKM. This CDR3 contains 17 residues. V was pared by 0 bases and J by 0 bases, with 1 base of the junction left unmatched.

The chain employs TRBV5-4 and TRBJ1-3; 7 bases line up with TRBD1. The ends lost 4 bases at V and 2 bases at J; junction bases unmatched: 3. Germline V gene sequence: CDR1 SGHNT, CDR2 YYREEE (reference sequence). The CDR3 loop spans 14 amino acids. The CDR3 sequence is CASSVTGAGNTIYF. CDR3 in DNA: TGTGCCAGCAGCGTCACAGGGGCTGGAAACACCATATATTTT.

V gene TRBV2 combines with J gene TRBJ2-7; no reliable D call. The CDR3 spans 13 residues. CDR1 and CDR2 (germline): SNHLY, FYNNEI. V lost 7 bases and J 2 bases, leaving 12 bases between the germline ends. The CDR3 bases are TGTGCCAGCAAATGGACGGTTACCTACGAGCAGTACTTC. This gives the protein CASKWTVTYEQYF.

This clone was observed a handful of times. The chain links TRBV28 to TRBJ2-7, with D possibly TRBD2 on 6 matching bases. Trimming left V 8 bases short and J 0 bases short, with 8 bases between. The CDR3 extends over 12 amino acids. CDR1 MDHEN and CDR2 SYDVKM come from the germline V gene. CDR3 sequence (DNA): TGTGCCAGCGGGGAGGTCTCCTACGAGCAGTACTTC. Its translation is CASGEVSYEQYF.

This clone was observed a few times. CDR3 DNA: TGTGCCAGCAGAGATAGACAGGGCCGGGGTCAGCCCCAGCATTTT. Encoded protein: CASRDRQGRGQPQHF. The chain uses TRBV7-2 and TRBJ1-5, with 7 bases lining up with TRBD1. The CDR3 is 15 amino acids. Looked up from germline, CDR1 is SGHTA and CDR2 is FQGNSA. J lost 6 bases, V lost 6 bases, and 11 bases had no gene match.